The entry below describes one T cell receptor (beta chain). The method was immunoSEQ multiplex PCR; TCRdb's version includes in-frame clones alone and lacks a portion of them. The sample records approximately 83,000 clones, 85% to 95% being singletons. This specimen comes from a study of T cell changes during pregnancy in multiple sclerosis. The CDR3 extends over 15 amino acids. Losses at the gene ends were 3 bases for V and 0 bases for J; bases not matched to a gene: 5. Germline V CDR1 and CDR2: SGHRS, YFSETQ. The rearrangement joins TRBV5-1 to TRBJ1-1; TRBD1 aligns across 7 bases. The specimen was peripheral blood, collected in the first trimester of pregnancy. This receptor was taken from a female donor with multiple sclerosis, enrolled in a pregnancy study. The CDR3 reads CASSSPGQMNTEAFF. Written as DNA, the CDR3 is TGCGCCAGCAGCTCACCGGGACAGATGAACACTGAAGCTTTCTTT. Full variable domain (missing parts from reference TRBV5-1 and TRBJ1-1): KAGVTQTPRYLIKTRGQQVTLSCSPISGHRSVSWYQQTPGQGLQFLFEYFSETQRNKGNFPGRFSGRQFSNSRSEMNVSTLELGDSALYLCASSSPGQMNTEAFFGQGTRLTVV.